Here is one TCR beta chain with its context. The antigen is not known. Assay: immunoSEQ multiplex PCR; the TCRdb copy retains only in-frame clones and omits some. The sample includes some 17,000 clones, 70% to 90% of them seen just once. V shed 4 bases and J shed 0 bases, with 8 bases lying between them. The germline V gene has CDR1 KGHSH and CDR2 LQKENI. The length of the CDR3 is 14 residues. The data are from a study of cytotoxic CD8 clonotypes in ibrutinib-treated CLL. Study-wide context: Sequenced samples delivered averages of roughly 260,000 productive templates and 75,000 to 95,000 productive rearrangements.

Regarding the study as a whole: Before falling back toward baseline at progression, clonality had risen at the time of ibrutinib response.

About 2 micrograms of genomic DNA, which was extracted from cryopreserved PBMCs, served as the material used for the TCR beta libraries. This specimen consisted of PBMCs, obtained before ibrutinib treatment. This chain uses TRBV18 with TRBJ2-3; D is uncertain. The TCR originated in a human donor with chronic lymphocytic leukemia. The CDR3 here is CASSLPESTDTQYF. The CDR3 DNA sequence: TGTGCCAGCTCACTGCCGGAAAGCACAGATACGCAGTATTTT.